The T cell receptor beta chain under discussion was sequenced for a study of blood T cell repertoires in COVID-19 (dated by TCRdb to 2020 to 2022). About the study as a whole: The collaborator samples originated in the United States, Italy and Spain and spanned the acute and convalescent phases of COVID-19. A freely available public database, intended as a resource for researchers studying the immune response to SARS-CoV-2, is where the repertoires were released. The samples were drawn from two sources: the first 160 participants of the ongoing ImmuneRACE study, and fewer than 1,500 subjects contributed by 6 global collaborators. A de-identified subject ID, COVID-19 status, age in years and sex were almost always included in the sample metadata. The dataset comprised deeply sampled blood TCRbeta repertoires from subjects exposed to, actively infected with, or recovered from COVID-19. Where available, HLA class I and class II types were taken from metadata supplied by the sample provider and were not determined by assay-based typing. The material from the prospective study consisted of cDNA or gDNA derived from T cells, B-cell-depleted T cells, or PBMCs.

One collaborating source in Seattle enrolled patients while the patients were actively infected and followed the patients over time throughout the course of disease. Whole blood was collected in K2EDTA tubes by collaborating institutions according to the institutions' own protocols. For TCRbeta analysis, collaborators shipped samples as frozen whole blood, isolated PBMCs, or DNA extracted from either of those sample types. The paper's findings and limits, for the study overall: The amount of clinical and demographic metadata varied by source and participant and was provided uncurated.

TCRbeta CDR3 regions were amplified from genomic DNA using the immunoSEQ Assay, a bias-controlled multiplex PCR. Under the source paper's analysis protocol: Within the assay, amplification of reference gene primers was used to estimate how many nucleated cells each sample contained. To quantify the absolute abundance of each unique TCRbeta CDR3 rearrangement, sequence reads were collapsed and filtered. For each sample, productive Simpson clonality was calculated by taking the square root of Simpson's diversity index across productive rearrangements. TCRdb took over this immuneACCESS table, retaining in-frame rearrangements with V and J assigned. Such tables are incomplete; in checked studies, under half of the missing clones stem from an unresolved V gene, and the remainder is unexplained. V and J calls and clone size are as listed in that table; D and trimming were resolved from the DNA. In all, the sample holds roughly 300,000 clones, and 89% of those were seen once. The leading ten clones occupy approximately 2% of the sample.

Inclusive of the bounding cysteine and phenylalanine, the CDR3 is 15 residues long. Only the CDR3 DNA is retained, 45 bases long and in frame from the first base. Trimming at the junction amounts to 7 bases on V and 5 bases on J, and the germline ends lie 17 bases apart. CDR1 and CDR2 were assigned from the germline V gene as SNHLY and FYNNEI. Comment on this clone: Its antigen is unknown. No base quality information exists; no much larger clone differs at one position.

The sequencing sample was made of peripheral blood. The chain couples TRBV2 to TRBJ2-2; TRBD2 is a weak D gene call, 7 bases matching. This TCR derives from a woman younger than 45 with COVID-19, enrolled during active disease. The DNA sequence is as follows: TGTGCCAGCACGGGGGGCGCGACGTTAACCGGGGAGCTGTTTTTT. Its coded protein is CASTGGATLTGELFF.